These 14 T cell receptor beta chains came from one sample sequenced in a study of cytomegalovirus exposure and HLA in healthy donors. The PCR made use of 60 Vbeta and 13 Jbeta primers. Assay: immunoSEQ multiplex PCR; the TCRdb copy retains only in-frame clones and omits some. The sample holds about 140,000 clones, approximately 57% seen once. Sample: PBMCs. The receptors derive from a male donor in good health and CMV-seronegative.

CDR3 residues: CASSPLPAETQYF. The CDR3 nucleotides read TGTGCCAGCAGCCCCCTTCCAGCGGAGACCCAGTACTTC. The genes are TRBV6-1 and TRBJ2-5; unclear D gene. Trimming removed 6 bases from V and 5 bases from J, with 13 bases in between. The germline gives CDR1 MNHNS, CDR2 SASEGT. This CDR3 has 13 residues.

V gene TRBV5-1 combines with J gene TRBJ1-5; D gene ambiguous. This CDR3 comprises 18 residues. The ends were cut back, 0 bases at V and 1 base at J, with 17 bases in the middle. Per the germline V gene, CDR1 is SGHRS and CDR2 is YFSETQ. CDR3 in DNA: TGCGCCAGCAGCTTGGCTAAGACAAACCGGATCAGCAATCAGCCCCAGCATTTT. Translation gives CASSLAKTNRISNQPQHF.

This chain connects TRBV18 to TRBJ1-2, with D tentatively TRBD1 (5 bases). Germline CDR1 is KGHSH and CDR2 is LQKENI. Trimming removed 1 base at V and 5 bases at J, with 14 bases between. This CDR3 spans 15 amino acids. CDR3 residues: CASSPRSGKSYGYTF. The CDR3 DNA follows: TGTGCCAGCTCACCACGTTCAGGGAAAAGTTATGGCTACACCTTC. The full variable domain, in which reference TRBV18 and TRBJ1-2 provide the parts outside the CDR3, is NAGVMQNPRHLVRRRGQEARLRCSPMKGHSHVYWYRQLPEEGLKFMVYLQKENIIDESGMPKERFSAEFPKEGPSILRIQQVVRGDSAAYFCASSPRSGKSYGYTFGSGTRLTVV.

This clone was seen more than once but under ten times. The gene calls are TRBV7-6 and TRBJ2-6; possible D gene TRBD1, 6 bases. CDR1 and CDR2 (germline): SGHVS, FNYEAQ. V was pared by 7 bases and J by 2 bases, with 21 bases between. The CDR3 is 18 amino acids. The CDR3 bases are TGTGCCAGCACCTACATTTTGAGGGGGTTACCTGGGGCCAACGTCCTGACTTTC. Translating gives CASTYILRGLPGANVLTF.

The genes are TRBV5-1 and TRBJ2-5, with D maybe TRBD1 (5 bases). CDR1 and CDR2 from the germline V gene are SGHRS and YFSETQ. The CDR3 runs to 16 residues. V gave up 1 base and J gave up 1 base, with 14 bases separating them. In nucleotides, the CDR3 is TGCGCCAGCAGCTTGATAGGGGTCCATTTCCAAGAGACCCAGTACTTC. Encoded protein: CASSLIGVHFQETQYF.

The CDR3 DNA follows: TGTGCCACCAGCAGAGATAGGGGAACAGGGTCCTACGAGCAGTACTTC. It is translated as CATSRDRGTGSYEQYF. The chain is built from TRBV15 and TRBJ2-7; weak D call: TRBD1 (6 bases). The V and J ends lost 0 bases and 1 base respectively, with 13 bases between them. CDR1 and CDR2 from the germline V gene are LNHNV and YYDKDF (reference sequence). This CDR3 region has 16 residues.

The rearrangement uses TRBV5-1 and TRBJ2-1, with a possible D match to TRBD2 (7 bases). CDR3 size: 15 residues. V gave up 0 bases and J gave up 9 bases, with 16 bases separating them. Germline loops: CDR1 SGHRS, CDR2 YFSETQ. CDR3 residues: CASSLDGGGRFEQFF. CDR3 nucleotides: TGCGCCAGCAGCTTGGATGGGGGGGGGCGGTTTGAGCAGTTCTTC.

This clone showed up just a few times. The chain is built from TRBV19 and TRBJ1-5; perhaps TRBD1 as D (5 bases). The germline gives CDR1 LNHDA, CDR2 SQIVND (reference sequence). V gave up 7 bases and J gave up 5 bases, with 21 bases separating them. CDR3 length: 16 amino acids. The CDR3 protein is CASNAPNSLRDQPQHF. In nucleotides, the CDR3 is TGTGCCAGTAACGCTCCCAATTCTCTCAGGGATCAGCCCCAGCATTTT.

This clone was seen only a few times. The V and J genes are TRBV5-1 and TRBJ1-2; TRBD1 matches at 9 bases. CDR1 and CDR2 (germline): SGHRS, YFSETQ. The junction had 8 bases not matched to a gene; V was cut back by 3 bases and J by 5 bases. The CDR3 covers 15 residues. In nucleotides, the CDR3 is TGCGCCAGCAGCTCCTCCGGGACAGGGATGTATGGCTACACCTTC. Translation gives CASSSSGTGMYGYTF.

Only one count was recorded for this clone. The chain joins TRBV11-3 to TRBJ2-5, with 10 positions matching TRBD1. Looked up from germline, CDR1 is SGHNT and CDR2 is YENEEA. This CDR3 contains 15 residues. J gave up 3 bases and V 1 base, and 2 bases lay outside the gene matches. This CDR3 is CASSLVGTGEETQYF. The CDR3 coding sequence is TGTGCCAGCAGCTTAGTCGGGACAGGGGAAGAGACCCAGTACTTC.

This chain links TRBV11-2 with TRBJ2-3; D gene ambiguous. The V end was cut by 5 bases, the J end by 2 bases, with 14 bases between. This CDR3 region has 15 residues. The germline CDR1 and CDR2 sequences are SGHAT and FQNNGV. CDR3 DNA sequence: TGTGCCAGCAGCCCTAGAATCTCGGACACAGATACGCAGTATTTT. It is translated as CASSPRISDTDTQYF. The whole variable domain, remainder taken from reference TRBV11-2 and TRBJ2-3, is EAGVAQSPRYKIIEKRQSVAFWCNPISGHATLYWYQQILGQGPKLLIQFQNNGVVDDSQLPKDRFSAERLKGVDSTLKIQPAKLEDSAVYLCASSPRISDTDTQYFGPGTRLTVL.

This chain connects TRBV29-1 to TRBJ2-1; 9 bases map to TRBD1. Trimming removed 7 bases from V and 1 base from J; junction bases left unmatched: 5. Germline V gives CDR1 SQVTM, CDR2 ANQGSEA. This CDR3 is built from 14 residues. As DNA, the CDR3 is TGCAGCGCCCCAGGACAGGGGTCCTACAATGAGCAGTTCTTC. This codes for CSAPGQGSYNEQFF.

CDR3: CASSLGQANYGYTF. The CDR3 DNA reads TGTGCCAGCAGCTTGGGACAGGCAAACTATGGCTACACCTTC. The J gene is TRBJ1-2, the V gene TRBV5-5, with D tentatively TRBD1 (6 bases). The CDR3 consists of 14 residues. V lost 0 bases and J 2 bases, leaving 8 bases between the germline ends. Germline V gene data show CDR1 as SGHKS and CDR2 as YYEKEE (reference sequence).

This CDR3 reads CASSLEGRREVGYTF. The CDR3 DNA follows: TGTGCCAGCAGCTTAGAGGGCAGACGGGAGGTTGGCTACACCTTC. The chain employs TRBV7-2 and TRBJ1-2, with no clear D. Looked up from germline, CDR1 is SGHTA and CDR2 is FQGNSA. V was clipped by 1 base and J by 7 bases, with 16 bases between them. CDR3 length: 15 residues.